Reported below is one T cell receptor (beta chain). The antigen remains unidentified. The isolated RNA, all of it, was reverse transcribed, so expressed TCRB transcripts were what got sequenced. Sequenced by immunoSEQ multiplex PCR; TCRdb stores in-frame clones only, minus some. This sample has almost 250,000 clones, with 11% to 15% found just once. The data are from a study of beta chain features in type 1 diabetes. As for the study in general: Examined across all samples were roughly 100 million sorted cells.

Based on CD45RO/CCR7/CD25/CD127/CD95/CD27, CD4+ regulatory, stem cell-like memory, naive and central memory cells were sorted. Whole-study findings and limits: cDNA sequencing could over-represent cells with high TCR expression. Naive, central memory and Treg TCRB repertoires seemed to resemble each other more closely in patients than they did in healthy donors.

This receptor was obtained from a woman in her thirties or forties in good health. Sequences were obtained from naive CD4+ T cells from blood.

Here the CDR3 DNA reads TGTGCCAGCAAACCAGGGATTAATTCACCCCTCCACTTT. Translated: CASKPGINSPLHF. The chain has TRBV2 and TRBJ1-6; D is perhaps TRBD1 (5 bases). V was clipped by 7 bases and J by 6 bases, with 10 bases between them. Germline-derived CDR1 and CDR2 are SNHLY and FYNNEI. The CDR3 spans 13 residues.